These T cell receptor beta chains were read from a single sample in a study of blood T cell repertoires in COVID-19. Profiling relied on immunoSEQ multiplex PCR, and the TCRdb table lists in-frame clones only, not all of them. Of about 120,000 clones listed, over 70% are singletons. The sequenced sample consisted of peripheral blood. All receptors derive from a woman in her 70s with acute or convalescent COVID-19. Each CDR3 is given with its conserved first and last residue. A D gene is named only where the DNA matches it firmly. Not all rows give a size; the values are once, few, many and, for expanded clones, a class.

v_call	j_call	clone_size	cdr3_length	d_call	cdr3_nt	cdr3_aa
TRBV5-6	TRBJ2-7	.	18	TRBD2	TGTGCCAGCAGCTTGTTGGCTAGCGGGAGGGCCATGACCTACGAGCAGTACTTC	CASSLLASGRAMTYEQYF
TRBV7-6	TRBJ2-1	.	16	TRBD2	TGTGCCAGCAGCTTAGGCGGGACTAGCGGATACAATGAGCAGTTCTTC	CASSLGGTSGYNEQFF
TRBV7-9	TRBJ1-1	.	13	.	TGTGCCAGCAGCCTTACACCTGACACTGAAGCTTTCTTT	CASSLTPDTEAFF
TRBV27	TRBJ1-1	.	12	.	TGTGCCAGCAGTTCGCGGGGGAAGGAAGCTTTCTTT	CASSSRGKEAFF
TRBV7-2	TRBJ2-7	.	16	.	TGTGCCAGCAGCCCGTCCACTAGCCGCGGGTCCTACGAGCAGTACTTC	CASSPSTSRGSYEQYF
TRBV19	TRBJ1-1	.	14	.	TGTGCCAGTATAAATCAGGGGAGGGGCACTGAAGCTTTCTTT	CASINQGRGTEAFF
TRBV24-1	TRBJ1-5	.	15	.	TGTGCCACCAGTGACGGCGGGGGGCAGTGGCAGCCCCAGCATTTT	CATSDGGGQWQPQHF
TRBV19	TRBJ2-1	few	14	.	TGTGCCAGTAGTATTCAGGGTTCCCACAATGAGCAGTTCTTC	CASSIQGSHNEQFF
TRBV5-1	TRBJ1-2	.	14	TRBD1	TGCGCCAGCACGGGGCGACAGGGCAACTATGGCTACACCTTC	CASTGRQGNYGYTF
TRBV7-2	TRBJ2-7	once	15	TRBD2	TGTGCCAGCAGCGGTGCGGCGGGGGGGCTTAGCGAGCAGTACTTC	CASSGAAGGLSEQYF
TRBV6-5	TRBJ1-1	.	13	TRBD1	TGTGCCAGCAGACCGACAGGGGACTCTGAAGCTTTCTTT	CASRPTGDSEAFF
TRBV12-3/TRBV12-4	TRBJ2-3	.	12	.	TGTGCCAGCAGTTTGGGCGCAGATACGCAGTATTTT	CASSLGADTQYF
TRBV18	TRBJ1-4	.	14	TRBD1	TGTGCCAGCTCACCGACAGGGGAGAGGGAAAAACTGTTTTTT	CASSPTGEREKLFF
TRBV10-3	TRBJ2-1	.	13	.	TGTGCCATCAGTCGGTTAGCTTCCCATGAGCAGTTCTTC	CAISRLASHEQFF
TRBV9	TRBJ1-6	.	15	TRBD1	TGTGCCAGCAGCGCCGGACAGGCGTTCAATTTGGCCCTCCACTTT	CASSAGQAFNLALHF
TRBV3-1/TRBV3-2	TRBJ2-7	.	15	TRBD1	TGTGCCAGCAGCCAATCGGGACAGGGGGGCTACGAGCAGTACTTC	CASSQSGQGGYEQYF
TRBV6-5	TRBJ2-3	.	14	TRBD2	TGTGCCAGCAGACGGCGGGGGGTCCCAGATACGCAGTATTTT	CASRRRGVPDTQYF
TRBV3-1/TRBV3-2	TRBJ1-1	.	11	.	TGTGCCAGCAGCCTCGACACTGAAGCTTTCTTT	CASSLDTEAFF
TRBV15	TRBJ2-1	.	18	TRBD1	TGTGCCACCGTTGACAGGGACCCCGCTGGGGGTATGAACAATGAGCAGTTCTTC	CATVDRDPAGGMNNEQFF
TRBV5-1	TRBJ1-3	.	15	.	TGCGCCAGCAGCCAACAGGGTGTAAGTGGAAACACCATATATTTT	CASSQQGVSGNTIYF
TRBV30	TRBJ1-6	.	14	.	TGTGCCTGGTGCGGGCCCACAATGACCTCACCCCTCCACTTT	CAWCGPTMTSPLHF
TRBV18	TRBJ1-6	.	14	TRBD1	TGTGCCAGCTCAGCGACAGGGGGGGATACACCCCTCCACTTT	CASSATGGDTPLHF
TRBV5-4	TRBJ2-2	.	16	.	TGTGCCAGCAGCCTCCAACGGGGAGTTAACACCGGGGAGCTGTTTTTT	CASSLQRGVNTGELFF
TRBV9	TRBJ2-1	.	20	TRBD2	TGTGCCAGCAGCGTAACTCCCCTAGCGGCCCGAACACTTTCCTACAATGAGCAGTTCTTC	CASSVTPLAARTLSYNEQFF
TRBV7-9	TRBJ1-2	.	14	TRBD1	TGTGCCAGCAGCTTAGAGGGACAGTTCTATGGCTACACCTTC	CASSLEGQFYGYTF
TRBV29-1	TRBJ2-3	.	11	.	TGCAGCGTTGATTCCGCAGATACGCAGTATTTT	CSVDSADTQYF
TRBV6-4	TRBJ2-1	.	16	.	TGTGCCAGCAGTGAGTCTAGTTTGTTCTCCTACAATGAGCAGTTCTTC	CASSESSLFSYNEQFF
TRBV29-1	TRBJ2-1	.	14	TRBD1	TGCAGCGTGACAAGACAGGGGCGGAACAATGAGCAGTTCTTC	CSVTRQGRNNEQFF
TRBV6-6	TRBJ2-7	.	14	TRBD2	TGTGCCAGCAGTTACGGGGAGGGGTCCTACGAGCAGTACTTC	CASSYGEGSYEQYF
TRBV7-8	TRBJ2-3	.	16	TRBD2	TGTGCCAGCAGCTTAGTGGGGGCGGGGGGGCCGGATACGCAGTATTTT	CASSLVGAGGPDTQYF
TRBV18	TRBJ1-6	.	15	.	TGTGCCAGCTCACCGCAGGGACTCAGGGATTCACCCCTCCACTTT	CASSPQGLRDSPLHF
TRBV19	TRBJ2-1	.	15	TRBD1	TGTGCCAGCTCCGAAGGACAGGGCTCCTACAATGAGCAGTTCTTC	CASSEGQGSYNEQFF
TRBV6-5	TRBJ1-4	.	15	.	TGTGCCAGCAGCCCCCAGGCAGGGGTTAATGAAAAACTGTTTTTT	CASSPQAGVNEKLFF
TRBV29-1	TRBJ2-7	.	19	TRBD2	TGCAGCGTTGGGACTATCGCCGGGACTAGCGGGACCCGGTCCTACGAGCAGTACTTC	CSVGTIAGTSGTRSYEQYF
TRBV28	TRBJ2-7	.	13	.	TGTGCCAGCAGCCAAGCGGTAGGGAGCGAGCAGTACTTC	CASSQAVGSEQYF
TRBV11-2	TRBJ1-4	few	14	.	TGTGCCAGCAGCTTAGAATGGGGGGATGAAAAACTGTTTTTT	CASSLEWGDEKLFF
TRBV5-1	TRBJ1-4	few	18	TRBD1	TGCGCCAGCAGCTTGGCAGGGGGTTTCGGGTCTACTAATGAAAAACTGTTTTTT	CASSLAGGFGSTNEKLFF
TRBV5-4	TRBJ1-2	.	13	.	TGTGCCAGCAGCCGAGACAGTTTGTATGGCTACACCTTC	CASSRDSLYGYTF
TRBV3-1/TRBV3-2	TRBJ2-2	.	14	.	TGTGCCAGCAGCCAACTAACAGTTACCGGGGAGCTGTTTTTT	CASSQLTVTGELFF
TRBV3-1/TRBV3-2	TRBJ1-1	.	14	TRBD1	TGTGCCAGCAGCCGCACAGGGGGCCGCCATGAAGCTTTCTTT	CASSRTGGRHEAFF
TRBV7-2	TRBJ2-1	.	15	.	TGTGCCAGCAGCCCCTCTCCCGTGCCCAACAGGTCGCAGTTCTTC	CASSPSPVPNRSQFF
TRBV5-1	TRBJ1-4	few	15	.	TGCGCCAGCAGCTTCATCGGGTTGGATAATGAAAAACTGTTTTTT	CASSFIGLDNEKLFF
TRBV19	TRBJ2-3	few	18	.	TGTGCCAGTAGTATAGGTGCCGGTATGGTATCCGGGACAGATACGCAGTATTTT	CASSIGAGMVSGTDTQYF
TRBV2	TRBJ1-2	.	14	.	TGTGCCAGCAGCCTATCCGGGACATCCTATGGCTACACCTTC	CASSLSGTSYGYTF
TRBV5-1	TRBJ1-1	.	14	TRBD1	TGCGCCAGCAGCTTACAGGGGGGGAACACTGAAGCTTTCTTT	CASSLQGGNTEAFF
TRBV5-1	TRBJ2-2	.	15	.	TGCGCCAGCAGCCTAGGTCCCACGGACACCGGGGAGCTGTTTTTT	CASSLGPTDTGELFF
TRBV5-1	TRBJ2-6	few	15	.	TGCGCCAGCAGCTCGGGGGACTCTGGGGCCAACGTCCTGACTTTC	CASSSGDSGANVLTF
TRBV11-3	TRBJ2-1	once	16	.	TGTGCCAGCAGCCCCAGGAGGCCACCCTCCTACAATGAGCAGTTCTTC	CASSPRRPPSYNEQFF